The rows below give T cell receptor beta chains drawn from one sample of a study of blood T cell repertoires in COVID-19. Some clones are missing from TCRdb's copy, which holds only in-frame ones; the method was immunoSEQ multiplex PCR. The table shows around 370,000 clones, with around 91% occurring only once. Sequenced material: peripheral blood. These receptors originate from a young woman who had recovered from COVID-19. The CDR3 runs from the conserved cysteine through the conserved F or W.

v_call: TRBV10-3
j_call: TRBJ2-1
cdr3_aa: CAISESSLLAISYNEQFF

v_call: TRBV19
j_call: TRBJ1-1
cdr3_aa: CASSTGPTGAEAFF

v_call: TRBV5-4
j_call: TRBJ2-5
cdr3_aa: CASSSGLVQETQYF

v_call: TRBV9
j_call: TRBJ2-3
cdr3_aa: CASSATTRPDTQYF

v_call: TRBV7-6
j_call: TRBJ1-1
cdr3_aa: CASSDKINRVMNTEAFF

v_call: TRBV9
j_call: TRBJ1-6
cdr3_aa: CASSVAPTDSSRSPLHF

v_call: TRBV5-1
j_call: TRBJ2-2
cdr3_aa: CASSLDVGGVTGELFF

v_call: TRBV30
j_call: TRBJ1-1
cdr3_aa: CACRVLNTEAFF

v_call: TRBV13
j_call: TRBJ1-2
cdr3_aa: CASSLAGYTF

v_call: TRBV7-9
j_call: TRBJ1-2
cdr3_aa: CASSPRSGVGAGYTF

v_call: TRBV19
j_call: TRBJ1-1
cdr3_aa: CASSMRPPNTEAFF

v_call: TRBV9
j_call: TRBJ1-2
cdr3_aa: CASSVDGGHYGYTF

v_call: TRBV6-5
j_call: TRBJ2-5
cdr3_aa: CASNRAGASETQYF

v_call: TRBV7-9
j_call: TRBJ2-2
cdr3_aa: CASSLRGASGELFF

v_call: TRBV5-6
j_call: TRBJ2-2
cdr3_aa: CASSLVLAVVTTGELFF

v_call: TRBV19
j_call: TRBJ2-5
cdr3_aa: CASSTFSSPQETQYF

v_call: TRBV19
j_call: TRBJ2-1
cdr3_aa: CASSRPTSGPRGNEQFF

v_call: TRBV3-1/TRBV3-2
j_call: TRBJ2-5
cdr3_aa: CASSQRGAETQYF

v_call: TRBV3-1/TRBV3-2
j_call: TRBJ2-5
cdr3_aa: CASSQYLAGAQETQYF

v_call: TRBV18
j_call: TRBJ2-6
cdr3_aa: CASSPPTFSGANVLTF

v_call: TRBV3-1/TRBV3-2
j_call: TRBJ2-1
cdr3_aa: CASSQGGSYNEQFF

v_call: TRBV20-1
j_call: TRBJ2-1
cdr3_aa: CSATTGSRPIF

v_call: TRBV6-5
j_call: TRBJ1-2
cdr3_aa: CASSPRRAYGYTF

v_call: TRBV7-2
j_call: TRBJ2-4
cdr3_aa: CASSLTGGVGIQYF

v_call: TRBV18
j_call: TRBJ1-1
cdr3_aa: CASSETGGTEAFF

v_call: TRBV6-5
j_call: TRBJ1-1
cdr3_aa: CASSYLHRGNTEAFF

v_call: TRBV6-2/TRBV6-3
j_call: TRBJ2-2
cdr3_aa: CASSPSGRDSGELFF

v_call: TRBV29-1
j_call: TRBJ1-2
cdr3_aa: CSVTTPLDSHGYTF